The clone carrying this T cell receptor beta chain was counted at least ten times. The data were obtained in a study of T-cell reconstitution after alpha-beta-depleted transplantation in children. With 2 bases removed from V and 6 bases from J, the gap between germline ends came to 7 bases. This CDR3 has 13 amino acids. Molecular barcoding with unique molecular identifiers was used for the TCRbeta library. TCRdb redid the calling of the PCR reads with MiXCR, one entry per CDR3 protein. The sample carries a few hundred thousand distinct CDR3 sequences, around 21% recorded once. This sequence joins TRBV12-3 or TRBV12-4 and TRBJ2-2; D might be TRBD1 or TRBD2, each matching 5 bases. The source of this sequence is a human donor who donated a stem cell graft to a child with acute myeloid leukemia. The sample in question was PBMCs from the stem cell graft donor, obtained from the stem cell graft. The DNA for the CDR3 is TGTGCCAGCAGTTTATTGGGGGCCGGGGAGCTGTTTTTT. Translation gives CASSLLGAGELFF.